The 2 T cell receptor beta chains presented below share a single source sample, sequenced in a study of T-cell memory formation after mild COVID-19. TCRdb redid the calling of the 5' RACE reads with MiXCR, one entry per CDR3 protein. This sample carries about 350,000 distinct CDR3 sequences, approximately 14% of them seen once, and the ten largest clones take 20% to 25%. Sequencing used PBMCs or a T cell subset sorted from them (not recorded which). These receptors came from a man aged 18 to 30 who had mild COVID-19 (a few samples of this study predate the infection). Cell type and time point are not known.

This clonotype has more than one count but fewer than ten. DNA for the CDR3: TGTGCCAGCAGTACCCACAGGGGGTATTCACCCCTCCACTTT. It codes for CASSTHRGYSPLHF. The chain links TRBV6-5 to TRBJ1-6; TRBD1 matches at 8 bases. This CDR3 comprises 14 residues. After removal of 5 bases from V and 8 bases from J, the junction contained 5 bases not matched to a gene. Germline lookup yields CDR1 MNHEY and CDR2 SVGAGI.

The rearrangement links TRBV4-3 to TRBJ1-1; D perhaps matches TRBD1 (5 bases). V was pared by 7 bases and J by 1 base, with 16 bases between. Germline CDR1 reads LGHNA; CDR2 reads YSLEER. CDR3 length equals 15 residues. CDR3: CASKPTGPGNTEAFF. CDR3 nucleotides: TGCGCCAGCAAACCAACAGGACCTGGGAACACTGAAGCTTTCTTT.